This T cell receptor beta chain came from a study of blood T cells in healthy people across ages. Study-level findings and limits: Getting older went along with TCR beta diversity per million T cells dropping roughly linearly.

Primers used in a second PCR of about 6 to 12 cycles were a sample-barcoded 5' primer and a J-beta primer mix. A tag from a template-switch adaptor with 12 random nucleotides marked each cDNA molecule. TCRdb itself ran the 5' RACE reads through MiXCR, one entry per CDR3 protein. The sample consists of around 1.5 million distinct CDR3 sequences, roughly 32% of them appearing once. Total RNA was extracted at no less than 6 micrograms per sample. The CDR3 consists of 12 residues. The germline V gene encodes CDR1 ENHRY and CDR2 SYGVKD. Trimming cost V 4 bases and J 0 bases, with 4 bases left between them. The table lists this clonotype with a few counts. The antigen remains undetermined.

Sequencing used blood. V usage is TRBV10-3 and J usage is TRBJ2-7; D not certain. The clonotype originates from a woman in her twenties or thirties in good health. The CDR3 sequence: CAISGVSYEQYF. For the CDR3, the DNA is TGTGCCATCAGTGGGGTCTCCTACGAGCAGTACTTC.